This T cell receptor beta chain appears in the sequencing data of a study of metastatic and nonmetastatic thyroid tumors. This clone was seen a few times. MiXCR re-clonotyped the PCR reads for TCRdb. The sample shows some 19,000 clones, more than 20% of them seen only once. Thyroid surgery was preceded by no treatment in any patient. The clonotype comes from a male donor with papillary thyroid cancer or a benign thyroid nodule (not recorded which). Some clones in this sample may be carry-over from other donors' samples. The specimen was blood.

In nucleotides, the CDR3 is TGCGCCAGCAGTGCGGGAGTAACCCACAATGAGCAGTTCTTC. Its translation is CASSAGVTHNEQFF. The chain links TRBV10-1 to TRBJ2-1; possibly TRBD2 for D (6 bases). The CDR3 has 14 residues. Trimming took 4 bases from V and 5 from J, leaving 12 bases between them. The V gene's germline CDR1 is WNHNN and CDR2 SYGVQD (reference sequence).